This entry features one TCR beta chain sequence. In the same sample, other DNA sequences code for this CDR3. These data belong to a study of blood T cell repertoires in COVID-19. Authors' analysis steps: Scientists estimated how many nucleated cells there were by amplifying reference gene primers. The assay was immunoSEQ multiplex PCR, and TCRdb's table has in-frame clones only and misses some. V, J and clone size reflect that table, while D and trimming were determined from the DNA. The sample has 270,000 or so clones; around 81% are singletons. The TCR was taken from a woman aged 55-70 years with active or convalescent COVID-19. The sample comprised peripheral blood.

Written as DNA, the CDR3 is TGTGCCAGCAGTGTACAGGGACGCACTGAAGCTTTCTTT. It encodes CASSVQGRTEAFF. The J gene is TRBJ1-1, the V gene TRBV2; D is possibly TRBD1 (6 bases). V was trimmed by 4 bases and J by 4 bases, leaving 10 bases between them. Germline CDR1 reads SNHLY; CDR2 reads FYNNEI. There are 13 residues in the CDR3.